The sequence of this T cell receptor (beta chain) was determined in a study of circulating and synovial CD4+ cells in juvenile arthritis. This clone was counted a single time. Antigen specificity is unknown. The assay was immunoSEQ multiplex PCR, and TCRdb's table has in-frame clones only and misses some. The table has 35,000 or so clones, about 95% seen once. Study results and caveats: Circulating pathogenic-like lymphocytes shared a substantially higher fraction of CDR3 sequences with synovium than bulk blood. Bulk blood CD4 repertoires were more diverse than these. T cell genome counts differed by at least an order of magnitude between CPL and CD4 samples.

This CDR3 is built from 15 residues. Per the germline V gene, CDR1 is MDHEN and CDR2 is SYDVKM. J was trimmed by 8 bases and V by 2 bases; bases with no gene match: 9. The chain is built from TRBV28 and TRBJ2-1; 7 nucleotides agree with TRBD2. The receptor was derived from a human donor with juvenile idiopathic arthritis. Material for sequencing was CD4+ T cells from blood. This CDR3 reads CASSLLGEGTDEQFF. The CDR3 nucleotides are TGTGCCAGCAGTTTACTGGGGGAGGGTACGGATGAGCAGTTCTTC.